The 14 T cell receptor beta chains listed next were all sequenced from one sample in a study of type 1 regulatory T cells. TCRdb passed the reads through MiXCR, listing each CDR3 protein once. The sample has about 23,000 distinct CDR3 sequences; 40% to 55% are singletons. Which antigens these TCRs recognize remains unknown. Sequencing used cultured T cells, either the whole culture or a sorted T cell fraction (not recorded which). The source is a human donor in good health.

This clonotype is categorized as medium-sized. J is TRBJ1-1 and V is TRBV19, with D unresolved. V was clipped by 4 bases and J by 6 bases, with 12 bases between them. CDR1 LNHDA and CDR2 SQIVND come from the germline V gene (reference sequence). This CDR3 is 13 amino acids long. The CDR3 DNA reads as TGTGCCAGTAGTAACTGGTTGTTGGCTGAAGCTTTCTTT. This gives the protein CASSNWLLAEAFF. The whole variable domain, remainder taken from reference TRBV19 and TRBJ1-1, is DGGITQSPKYLFRKEGQNVTLSCEQNLNHDAMYWYRQDPGQGLRLIYYSQIVNDFQKGDIAEGYSVSREKKESFPLTVTSAQKNPTAFYLCASSNWLLAEAFFGQGTRLTVV.

The V and J genes are TRBV7-2 and TRBJ1-1; no definite D call. The CDR3 covers 13 residues. In germline, CDR1 is SGHTA, CDR2 FQGNSA. The ends were cut back, 4 bases at V and 2 bases at J, with 8 bases in the middle. The CDR3 sequence: CASSSQQNTEAFF. The CDR3 DNA sequence: TGTGCCAGCAGCTCACAGCAAAACACTGAAGCTTTCTTT.

This clonotype has only a few counts. The V and J genes are TRBV5-1 and TRBJ1-1; no reliable D call. The CDR3 has 16 amino acids. Germline V gene data show CDR1 as SGHRS and CDR2 as YFSETQ. V dropped 3 bases and J dropped 5 bases, with 20 bases sitting between them. CDR3 region: CASSSAPDLSATEAFF. The CDR3 DNA reads as TGCGCCAGCAGCTCTGCTCCCGACTTATCGGCAACTGAAGCTTTCTTT.

The count of this clonotype is one. J is TRBJ1-2 and V is TRBV4-1; D ambiguous. Deletions cut 0 bases from V and 13 bases from J, with 12 bases between. The length of the CDR3 is 12 residues. The germline V gene has CDR1 MGHRA and CDR2 YSYEKL. The CDR3 region is CASSQDLYGITF. The DNA of the CDR3 is TGCGCCAGCAGCCAAGACTTGTATGGTATCACCTTC.

Only a few counts were recorded for this clonotype. This chain connects TRBV6-6 to TRBJ2-3; 10 bases agree with TRBD1. J gave up 5 bases and V 6 bases, and 5 bases lay outside the gene matches. Germline V gene lookup returns CDR1 MNHNY and CDR2 SVGAGI (reference sequence). The CDR3 is 14 residues long. The CDR3 bases are TGTGCCAGCAGGACAGGGGGCCGGGGAGATACGCAGTATTTT. Its protein product is CASRTGGRGDTQYF.

About this clonotype itself: Just one base apart from a much larger clone, this may be a read error. The V and J genes are TRBV20-1 and TRBJ2-7; D is perhaps TRBD1 (6 bases). Trimming removed 0 bases at V and 1 base at J, with 10 bases between. The CDR3 spans 14 residues. Germline CDR1 is DFQATT and CDR2 is SNEGSKA (reference sequence). This CDR3 reads CSARDFGQSYEQYF. The CDR3 DNA is TGCAGTGCTAGAGATTTTGGACAGTCCTACGAGCAGTACTTC.

The chain couples TRBV12-3 or TRBV12-4 to TRBJ1-1; no definite D call. V was trimmed by 2 bases and J by 2 bases, leaving 9 bases between them. The CDR3 sequence is 14 residues long. The CDR3 bases are TGTGCCAGCAGTTTAAGTGGGGATAACACTGAAGCTTTCTTT. Its translation: CASSLSGDNTEAFF.

This clonotype has just a few counts. The rearrangement links TRBV5-1 to TRBJ1-3; D is perhaps TRBD1 (5 bases). V was trimmed by 0 bases and J by 1 base, leaving 8 bases between them. The CDR3 is made up of 15 amino acids. Germline V gene data show CDR1 as SGHRS and CDR2 as YFSETQ. CDR3 region: CASSLVGTSGNTIYF. In DNA, the CDR3 is TGCGCCAGCAGCTTGGTGGGGACGTCTGGAAACACCATATATTTT.

The chain couples TRBV7-3 to TRBJ1-1; 9 nucleotides align to TRBD1. The junction had 11 bases not matched to a gene; V was cut back by 5 bases and J by 4 bases. The germline CDR1 and CDR2 sequences are SGHTA and FQGTGA. The CDR3 covers 16 residues. The CDR3 bases are TGTGCCAGCAGCCTACGCGCCGGGACAGGGTTCACTGAAGCTTTCTTT. As protein: CASSLRAGTGFTEAFF.

The V gene is TRBV27, the J gene TRBJ1-5; D unclear. CDR3 length: 14 residues. The germline V and J ends were trimmed by 2 bases and 6 bases, with 11 bases remaining between them. From germline, CDR1 is MNHEY and CDR2 SMNVEV (reference sequence). The CDR3, as DNA: TGTGCCAGCAGTTTAGCGGAAAGTGTTCAGCCCCAGCATTTT. Its protein product is CASSLAESVQPQHF.

The V call is TRBV4-2, the J call TRBJ2-1; D is undetermined. Trimming removed 0 bases at V and 9 bases at J, with 9 bases between. This CDR3 has 13 amino acids. Germline values: CDR1 LGHNA, CDR2 YNFKEQ. The CDR3 loop reads CASSQEMVPEQFF. The CDR3 coding sequence is TGTGCCAGCAGCCAAGAGATGGTACCTGAGCAGTTCTTC.

The chain employs TRBV28 and TRBJ2-3; tentative D call: TRBD1 (6 bases). The V end was cut by 10 bases, the J end by 2 bases, with 19 bases between. The CDR3 has 15 residues. Germline CDR1 is MDHEN and CDR2 is SYDVKM. CDR3 in DNA: TGTGCCACCGATAGGTGGGACACTACCACAGATACGCAGTATTTT. Its protein product is CATDRWDTTTDTQYF.

CDR3 bases: TGTGCCAGTAGTATAGGAGGCAGGGGGGTAAACGAGCAGTACTTC. Translated, it gives CASSIGGRGVNEQYF. J is TRBJ2-7 and V is TRBV19, with a tentative D call TRBD1 (7 bases). V gave up 1 base and J gave up 5 bases, with 15 bases separating them. From germline, CDR1 is LNHDA and CDR2 SQIVND (reference sequence). The length of the CDR3 is 15 residues.

This clonotype has just a few counts. V is TRBV10-3 and J is TRBJ1-5, with D possibly matching TRBD1 (5 bases). CDR1 and CDR2 (germline): ENHRY, SYGVKD. The CDR3 runs 15 residues. The ends were cut back, 8 bases at V and 7 bases at J, with 21 bases in the middle. CDR3 protein: CAIAETPEGRQPQHF. The CDR3, as DNA: TGTGCCATCGCGGAGACCCCAGAGGGGAGACAGCCCCAGCATTTT.